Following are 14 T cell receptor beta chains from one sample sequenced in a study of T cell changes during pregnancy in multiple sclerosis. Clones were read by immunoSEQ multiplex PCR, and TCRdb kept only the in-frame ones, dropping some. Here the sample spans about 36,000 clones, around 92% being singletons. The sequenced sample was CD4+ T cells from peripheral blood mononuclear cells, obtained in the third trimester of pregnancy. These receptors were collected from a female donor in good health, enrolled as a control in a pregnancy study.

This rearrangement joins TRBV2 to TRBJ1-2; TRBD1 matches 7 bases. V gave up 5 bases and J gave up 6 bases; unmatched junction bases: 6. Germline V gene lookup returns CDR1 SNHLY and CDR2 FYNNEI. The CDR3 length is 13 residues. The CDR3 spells CASSQGTVDGYTF. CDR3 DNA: TGTGCCAGCAGTCAGGGGACAGTGGATGGCTACACCTTC. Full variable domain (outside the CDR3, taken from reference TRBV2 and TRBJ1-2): EPEVTQTPSHQVTQMGQEVILRCVPISNHLYFYWYRQILGQKVEFLVSFYNNEISEKSEIFDDQFSVERPDGSNFTLKIRSTKLEDSAMYFCASSQGTVDGYTFGSGTRLTVV.

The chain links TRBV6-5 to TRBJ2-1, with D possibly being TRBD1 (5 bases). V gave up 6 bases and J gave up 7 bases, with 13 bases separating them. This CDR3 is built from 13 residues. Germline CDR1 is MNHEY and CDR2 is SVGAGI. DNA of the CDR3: TGTGCCAGCAGAAAACAGGATTTGAATGAGCAGTTCTTC. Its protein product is CASRKQDLNEQFF.

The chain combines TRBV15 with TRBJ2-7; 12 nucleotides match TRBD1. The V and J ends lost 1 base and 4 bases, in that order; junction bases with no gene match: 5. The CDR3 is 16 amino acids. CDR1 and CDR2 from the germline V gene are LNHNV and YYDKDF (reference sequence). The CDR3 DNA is TGTGCCACCAGCAGAGGTGGGGGACAGGGGGCGTACGAGCAGTACTTC. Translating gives CATSRGGGQGAYEQYF.

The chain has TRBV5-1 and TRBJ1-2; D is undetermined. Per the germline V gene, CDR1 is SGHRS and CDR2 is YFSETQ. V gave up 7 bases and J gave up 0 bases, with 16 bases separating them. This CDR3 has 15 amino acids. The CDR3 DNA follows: TGCGCCAGCGCCCTGGCAGGCGACACTAACTATGGCTACACCTTC. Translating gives CASALAGDTNYGYTF.

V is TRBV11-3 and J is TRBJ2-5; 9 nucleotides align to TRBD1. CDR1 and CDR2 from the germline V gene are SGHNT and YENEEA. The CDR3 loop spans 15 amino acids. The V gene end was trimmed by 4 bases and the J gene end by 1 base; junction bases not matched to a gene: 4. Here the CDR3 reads CASSWGQGPQETQYF. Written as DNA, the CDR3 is TGTGCCAGCAGCTGGGGACAGGGCCCCCAAGAGACCCAGTACTTC.

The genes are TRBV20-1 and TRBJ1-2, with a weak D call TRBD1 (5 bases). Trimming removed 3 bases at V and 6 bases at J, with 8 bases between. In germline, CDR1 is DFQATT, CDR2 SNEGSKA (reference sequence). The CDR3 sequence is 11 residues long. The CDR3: CSASAGHGYTF. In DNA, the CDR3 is TGCAGTGCTAGCGCAGGGCATGGCTACACCTTC.

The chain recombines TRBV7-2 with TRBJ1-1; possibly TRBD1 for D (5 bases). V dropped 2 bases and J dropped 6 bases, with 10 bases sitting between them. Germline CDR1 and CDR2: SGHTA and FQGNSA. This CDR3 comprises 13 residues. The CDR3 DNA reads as TGTGCCAGCAGCTTATTCGGGGGGGCTGAAGCTTTCTTT. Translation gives CASSLFGGAEAFF.

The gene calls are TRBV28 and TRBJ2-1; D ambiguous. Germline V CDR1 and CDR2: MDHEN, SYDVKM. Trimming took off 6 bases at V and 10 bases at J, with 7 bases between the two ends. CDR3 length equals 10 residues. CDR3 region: CASRSQEQFF. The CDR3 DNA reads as TGTGCCAGCAGATCACAGGAGCAGTTCTTC.

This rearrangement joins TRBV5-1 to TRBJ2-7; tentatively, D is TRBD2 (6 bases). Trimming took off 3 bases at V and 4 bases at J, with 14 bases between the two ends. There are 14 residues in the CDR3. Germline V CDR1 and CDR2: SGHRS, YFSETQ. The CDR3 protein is CASSSRAGGYEQYF. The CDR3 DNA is TGCGCCAGCAGCTCACGGGCCGGGGGTTACGAGCAGTACTTC. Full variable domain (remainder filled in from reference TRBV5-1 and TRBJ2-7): KAGVTQTPRYLIKTRGQQVTLSCSPISGHRSVSWYQQTPGQGLQFLFEYFSETQRNKGNFPGRFSGRQFSNSRSEMNVSTLELGDSALYLCASSSRAGGYEQYFGPGTRLTVT.

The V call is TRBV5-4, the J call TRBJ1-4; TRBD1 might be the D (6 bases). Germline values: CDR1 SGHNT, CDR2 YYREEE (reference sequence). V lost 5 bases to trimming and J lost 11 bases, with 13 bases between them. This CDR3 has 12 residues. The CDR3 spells CASSPDRRKLFF. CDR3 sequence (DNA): TGTGCCAGCAGTCCGGACAGAAGGAAACTGTTTTTT.

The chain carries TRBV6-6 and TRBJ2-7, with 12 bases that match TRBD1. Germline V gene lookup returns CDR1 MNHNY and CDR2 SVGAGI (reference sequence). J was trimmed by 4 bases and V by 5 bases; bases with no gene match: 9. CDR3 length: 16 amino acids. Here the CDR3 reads CASSVAGTGGAYEQYF. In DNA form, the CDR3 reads TGTGCCAGCAGTGTCGCCGGGACAGGGGGCGCGTACGAGCAGTACTTC.

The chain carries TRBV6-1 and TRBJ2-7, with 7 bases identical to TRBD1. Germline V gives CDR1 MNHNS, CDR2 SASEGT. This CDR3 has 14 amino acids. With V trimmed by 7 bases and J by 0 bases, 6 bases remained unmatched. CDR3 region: CASKGQLSSYEQYF. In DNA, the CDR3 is TGTGCCAGCAAGGGACAGCTCAGCTCCTACGAGCAGTACTTC.

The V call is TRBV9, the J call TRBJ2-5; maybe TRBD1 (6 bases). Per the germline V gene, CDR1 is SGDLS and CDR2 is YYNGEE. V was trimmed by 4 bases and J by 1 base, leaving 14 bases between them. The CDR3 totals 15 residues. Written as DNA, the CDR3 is TGTGCCAGCAGCCCGAGGTCAGGGGCCCAAGAGACCCAGTACTTC. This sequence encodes CASSPRSGAQETQYF.

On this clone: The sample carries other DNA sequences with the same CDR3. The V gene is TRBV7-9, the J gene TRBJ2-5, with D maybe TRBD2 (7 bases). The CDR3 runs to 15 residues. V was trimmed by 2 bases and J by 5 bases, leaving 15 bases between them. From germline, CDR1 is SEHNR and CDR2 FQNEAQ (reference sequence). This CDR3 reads CASSLRGRGSETQYF. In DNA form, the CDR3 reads TGTGCCAGCAGCTTACGAGGGAGGGGGTCGGAGACCCAGTACTTC.